This TCR beta chain was found in a study of blood T cell repertoires in COVID-19. Germline assignment: CDR1 SGDLS and CDR2 YYNGEE. CDR3 size: 15 residues. Deletions cut 4 bases from V and 2 bases from J, with 16 bases between. Original methodology: Researchers report that nucleated cell counts were estimated from reference gene primer amplification. Generated by immunoSEQ multiplex PCR, the TCRdb table keeps only in-frame clones and is missing some. From that table come the V and J calls and clone size; the DNA was used to work out D and trimming. The table lists over 80,000 clones, about nine tenths of them singletons, with 1.8% in the top ten.

The specimen sequenced was peripheral blood. The V and J genes are TRBV9 and TRBJ2-7, with a tentative D call TRBD2 (6 bases). The receptor comes from a human donor with active COVID-19. The donor label of this sample is uncertain. The CDR3 loop is CASSFSGTGPYEQYF. Here the CDR3 DNA reads TGTGCCAGCAGCTTCTCCGGGACTGGTCCCTACGAGCAGTACTTC.